The T cell receptor beta chain described here comes from a study of blood T cell repertoires in COVID-19. Overall study context: Samples taken during acute and convalescent COVID-19 were collected in the United States, Italy and Spain. Sample material is recorded as cDNA or gDNA derived from T cells, B-cell-depleted T cells, or PBMCs.

Seattle patients were enrolled while actively infected and followed longitudinally. CDR3 length: 16 residues. Germline CDR1 and CDR2: SGHNT and YYREEE (reference sequence). Germline trimming cut 6 bases from V and 1 base from J; bases unmatched to any gene: 12. Per the original data handling: Amplification from reference gene primers served as the basis for estimated nucleated cell counts. Clones were sequenced by immunoSEQ multiplex PCR, and TCRdb holds only the in-frame ones, with some missing. That table supplies the V and J calls and clone size; D and trimming were determined from the DNA. The profile shows 300,000 to 350,000 clones, over 80% of them singletons.

The chain combines TRBV5-4 with TRBJ2-5, with 7 bases fitting TRBD2. The source is a man aged 30 to 45 with COVID-19, enrolled during active disease. The specimen sequenced was peripheral blood. The CDR3 region is CASTTAGLGVQETQYF. In DNA form, the CDR3 reads TGTGCCAGCACTACCGCCGGACTAGGCGTCCAAGAGACCCAGTACTTC. The whole variable domain, remainder taken from reference TRBV5-4 and TRBJ2-5, is ETGVTQSPTHLIKTRGQQVTLRCSSQSGHNTVSWYQQALGQGPQFIFQYYREEENGRGNFPPRFSGLQFPNYSSELNVNALELDDSALYLCASTTAGLGVQETQYFGPGTRLLVL.